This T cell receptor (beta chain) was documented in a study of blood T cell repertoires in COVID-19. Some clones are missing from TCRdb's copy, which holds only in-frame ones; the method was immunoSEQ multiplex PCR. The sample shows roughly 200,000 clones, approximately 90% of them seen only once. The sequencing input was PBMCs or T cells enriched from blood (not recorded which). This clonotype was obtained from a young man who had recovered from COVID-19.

The CDR3 DNA reads as TGTGCCAGCAGCCCGGGACAGTACTACGAGCAGTACTTC. This encodes CASSPGQYYEQYF. The chain links TRBV13 to TRBJ2-7; 7 bases fit TRBD1. With 5 bases clipped from V and 3 bases from J, the junction kept 4 bases outside the gene matches. Per the germline V gene, CDR1 is PRHDT and CDR2 is FYEKMQ (reference sequence). The CDR3 has 13 amino acids.